This record concerns one TCR beta chain sequence. What it recognizes is unknown. The record originates from a study of T cell responses to AZD1222 COVID-19 vaccine. Study conclusions and caveats: Repertoire samples came only from after the peak T cell response.

The method was immunoSEQ multiplex PCR; TCRdb's version includes in-frame clones alone and lacks a portion of them. This table has roughly 190,000 clones, 85% to 95% appearing once. This CDR3 has 13 residues. The germline V gene has CDR1 LGHDT and CDR2 YNNKEL (reference sequence). With 1 base removed from V and 8 bases from J, the gap between germline ends came to 11 bases. The sequence came from an adult in good health. The specimen was peripheral blood, collected on day 0 of AZD1222 vaccination. The chain employs TRBV3-1 (or the pseudogene TRBV3-2) and TRBJ1-2, with D hard to call. CDR3 DNA: TGTGCCAGCAGCCAAGCCCAGATGCGAGGCTACACCTTC. It yields the protein CASSQAQMRGYTF.